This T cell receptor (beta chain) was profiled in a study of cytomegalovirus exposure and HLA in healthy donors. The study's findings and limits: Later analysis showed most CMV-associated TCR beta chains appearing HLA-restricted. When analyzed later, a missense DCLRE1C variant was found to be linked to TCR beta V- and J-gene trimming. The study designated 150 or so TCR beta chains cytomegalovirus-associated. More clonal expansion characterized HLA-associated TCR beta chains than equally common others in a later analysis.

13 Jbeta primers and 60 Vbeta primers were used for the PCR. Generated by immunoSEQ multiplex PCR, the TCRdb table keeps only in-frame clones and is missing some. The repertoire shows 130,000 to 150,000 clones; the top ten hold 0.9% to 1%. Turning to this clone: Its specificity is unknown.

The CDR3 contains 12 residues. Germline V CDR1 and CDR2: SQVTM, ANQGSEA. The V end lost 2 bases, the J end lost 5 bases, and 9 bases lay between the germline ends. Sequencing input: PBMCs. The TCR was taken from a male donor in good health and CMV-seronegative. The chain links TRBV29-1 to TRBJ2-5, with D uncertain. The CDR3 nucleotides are TGCAGCGTTGAAATTAGGCGGGAGACCCAGTACTTC. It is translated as CSVEIRRETQYF. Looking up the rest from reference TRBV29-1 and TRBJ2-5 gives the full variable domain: SAVISQKPSRDICQRGTSLTIQCQVDSQVTMMFWYRQQPGQSLTLIATANQGSEATYESGFVIDKFPISRPNLTFSTLTVSNMSPEDSSIYLCSVEIRRETQYFGPGTRLLVL.